This T cell receptor (beta chain) was obtained from a study of control samples from healthy donors and cancer patients. V was pared by 1 base and J by 0 bases, with 11 bases between. The length of the CDR3 is 16 residues. The V gene's germline CDR1 is SGHRS and CDR2 YFSETQ. Here immunoSEQ multiplex PCR was the method, and the copy in TCRdb shows in-frame clones only, minus some. The sample has around 130,000 clones, approximately 87% seen once; the top ten hold about 12%. This chain uses TRBV5-1 with TRBJ2-1; D unclear. This receptor was taken from a man between 25 and 39 years old in good health. The sample comprised blood. CDR3 residues: CASSLRVLSSYNEQFF. The CDR3 DNA reads as TGCGCCAGCAGCTTGCGAGTTTTGAGCTCCTACAATGAGCAGTTCTTC.